A single T cell receptor (beta chain) is shown here with its context. This record belongs to a study of blood T cell repertoires in COVID-19. Across the whole study: Spain, Italy and the United States supplied samples that represented acute and convalescent COVID-19. Nucleic acid was either cDNA or gDNA, and it came from T cells, B-cell-depleted T cells, or PBMCs.

In the authors' methods: Scientists estimated how many nucleated cells there were by amplifying reference gene primers. The table came from immunoSEQ multiplex PCR; TCRdb's copy has only in-frame clones and leaves some out. D and trimming were read from the DNA, whereas the V and J calls and clone size are those reported in that table. The sample records some 150,000 clones, approximately 85% being singletons. This CDR3 is 15 amino acids long. The germline V gene encodes CDR1 LNHDA and CDR2 SQIVND (reference sequence). With V trimmed by 5 bases and J by 0 bases, 5 bases remained unmatched. The sequencing sample was made of peripheral blood. The origin of this receptor is a man in his fifties with acute or convalescent COVID-19. J is TRBJ2-3 and V is TRBV19, with 7 bases fitting TRBD1. The CDR3 spells CASSPGQASTDTQYF. In DNA form, the CDR3 reads TGTGCCAGTAGTCCCGGACAGGCGAGCACAGATACGCAGTATTTT.